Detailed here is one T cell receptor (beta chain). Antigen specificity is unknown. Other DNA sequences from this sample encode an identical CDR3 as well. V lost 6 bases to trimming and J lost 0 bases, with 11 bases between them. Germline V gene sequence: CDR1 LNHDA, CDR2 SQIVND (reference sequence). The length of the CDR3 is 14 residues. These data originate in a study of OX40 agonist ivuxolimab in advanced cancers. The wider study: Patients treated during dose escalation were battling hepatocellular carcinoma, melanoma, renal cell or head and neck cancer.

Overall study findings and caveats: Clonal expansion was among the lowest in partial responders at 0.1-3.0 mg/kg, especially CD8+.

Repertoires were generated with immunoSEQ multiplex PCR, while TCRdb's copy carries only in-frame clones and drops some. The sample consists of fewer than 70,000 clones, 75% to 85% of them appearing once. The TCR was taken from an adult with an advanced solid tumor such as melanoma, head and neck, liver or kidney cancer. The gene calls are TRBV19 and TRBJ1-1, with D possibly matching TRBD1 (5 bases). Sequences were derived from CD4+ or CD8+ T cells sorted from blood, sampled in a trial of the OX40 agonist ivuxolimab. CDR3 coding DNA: TGTGCCAGTAGCCGGGGGACCCTGAACACTGAAGCTTTCTTT. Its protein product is CASSRGTLNTEAFF.